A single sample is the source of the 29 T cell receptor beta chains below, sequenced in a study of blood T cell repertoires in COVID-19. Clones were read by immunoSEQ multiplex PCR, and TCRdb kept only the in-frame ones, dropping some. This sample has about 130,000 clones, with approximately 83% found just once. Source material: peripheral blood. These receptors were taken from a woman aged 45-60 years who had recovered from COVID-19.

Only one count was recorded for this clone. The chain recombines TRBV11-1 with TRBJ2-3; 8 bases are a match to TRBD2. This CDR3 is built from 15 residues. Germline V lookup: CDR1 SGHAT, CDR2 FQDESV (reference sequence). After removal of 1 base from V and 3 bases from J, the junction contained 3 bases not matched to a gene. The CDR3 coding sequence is TGTGCCAGCAGCTTAGATGGACTAGCTACAGATACGCAGTATTTT. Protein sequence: CASSLDGLATDTQYF. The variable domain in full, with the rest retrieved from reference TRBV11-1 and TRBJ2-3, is EAEVAQSPRYKITEKSQAVAFWCDPISGHATLYWYRQILGQGPELLVQFQDESVVDDSQLPKDRFSAERLKGVDSTLKIQPAELGDSAMYLCASSLDGLATDTQYFGPGTRLTVL.

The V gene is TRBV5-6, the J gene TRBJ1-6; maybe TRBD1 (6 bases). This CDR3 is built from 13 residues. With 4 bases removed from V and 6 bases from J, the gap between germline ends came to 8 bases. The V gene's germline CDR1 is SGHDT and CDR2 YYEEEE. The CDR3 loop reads CASSEDSNSPLHF. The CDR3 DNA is TGTGCCAGCAGCGAGGACAGTAATTCACCCCTCCACTTT.

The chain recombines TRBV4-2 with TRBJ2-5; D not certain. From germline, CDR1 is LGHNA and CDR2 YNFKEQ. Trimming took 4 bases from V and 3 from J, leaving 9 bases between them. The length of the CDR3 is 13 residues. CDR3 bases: TGTGCCAGCAGCCCAACACAAGAAGAGACCCAGTACTTC. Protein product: CASSPTQEETQYF.

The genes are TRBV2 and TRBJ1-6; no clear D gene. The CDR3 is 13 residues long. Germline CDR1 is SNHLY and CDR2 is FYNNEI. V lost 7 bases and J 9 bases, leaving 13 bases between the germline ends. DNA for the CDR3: TGTGCCAGCAAGGGAGGATTAGGTTCACCCCTCCACTTT. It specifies CASKGGLGSPLHF.

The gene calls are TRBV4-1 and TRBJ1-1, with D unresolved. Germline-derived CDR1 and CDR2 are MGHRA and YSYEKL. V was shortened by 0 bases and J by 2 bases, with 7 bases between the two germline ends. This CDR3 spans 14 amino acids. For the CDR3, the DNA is TGCGCCAGCAGCCAAGATCCAGTCAACACTGAAGCTTTCTTT. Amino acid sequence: CASSQDPVNTEAFF.

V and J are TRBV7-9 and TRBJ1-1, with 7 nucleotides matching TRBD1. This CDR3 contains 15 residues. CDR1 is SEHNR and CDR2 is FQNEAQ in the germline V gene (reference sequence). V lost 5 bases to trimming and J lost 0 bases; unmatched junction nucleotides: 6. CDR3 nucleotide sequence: TGTGCCAGCAGCACCCAAGGGGGCTTGAACACTGAAGCTTTCTTT. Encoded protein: CASSTQGGLNTEAFF.

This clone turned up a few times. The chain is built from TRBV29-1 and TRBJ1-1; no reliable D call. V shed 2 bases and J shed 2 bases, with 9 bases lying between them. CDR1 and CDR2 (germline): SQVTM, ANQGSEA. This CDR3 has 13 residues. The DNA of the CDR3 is TGCAGCGTTGAAAATACTCGTAACACTGAAGCTTTCTTT. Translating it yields CSVENTRNTEAFF.

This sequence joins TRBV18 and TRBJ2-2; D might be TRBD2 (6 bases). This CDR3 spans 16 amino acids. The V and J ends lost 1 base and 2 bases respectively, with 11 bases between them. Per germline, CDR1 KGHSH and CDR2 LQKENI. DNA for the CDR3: TGTGCCAGCTCACCACTTCTAGCGAGTAACACCGGGGAGCTGTTTTTT. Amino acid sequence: CASSPLLASNTGELFF.

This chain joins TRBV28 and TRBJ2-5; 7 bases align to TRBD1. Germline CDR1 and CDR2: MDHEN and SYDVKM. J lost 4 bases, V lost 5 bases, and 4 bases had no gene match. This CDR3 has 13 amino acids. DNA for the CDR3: TGTGCCAGCAGTCCGGGACAGTCAGAGACCCAGTACTTC. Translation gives CASSPGQSETQYF.

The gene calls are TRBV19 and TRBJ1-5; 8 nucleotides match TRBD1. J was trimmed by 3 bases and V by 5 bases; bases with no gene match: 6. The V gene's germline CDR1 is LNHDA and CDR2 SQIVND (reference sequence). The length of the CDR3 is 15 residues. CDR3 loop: CASSRTGRDNQPQHF. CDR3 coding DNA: TGTGCCAGTAGTCGGACAGGGCGAGACAATCAGCCCCAGCATTTT.

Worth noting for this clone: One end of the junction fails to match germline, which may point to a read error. CDR3 bases: TGTGCCAGCAGCCCAACGGGACTTCCTCACTTC. This codes for CASSPTGLPHF. The V and J genes are TRBV7-9 and TRBJ1-2; D perhaps matches TRBD1 (5 bases). The CDR3 runs 11 residues. Per the germline V gene, CDR1 is SEHNR and CDR2 is FQNEAQ (reference sequence). Full variable domain (missing parts from reference TRBV7-9 and TRBJ1-2): DTGVSQNPRHKITKRGQNVTFRCDPISEHNRLYWYRQTLGQGPEFLTYFQNEAQLEKSRLLSDRFSAERPKGSFSTLEIQRTEQGDSAMYLCASSPTGLPHFGSGTRLTVV.

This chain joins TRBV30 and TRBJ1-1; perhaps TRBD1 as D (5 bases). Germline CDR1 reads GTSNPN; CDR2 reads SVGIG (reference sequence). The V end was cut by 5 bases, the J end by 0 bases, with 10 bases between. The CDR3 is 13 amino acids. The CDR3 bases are TGTGCCTGGGACAGTAACCTGAACACTGAAGCTTTCTTT. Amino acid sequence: CAWDSNLNTEAFF. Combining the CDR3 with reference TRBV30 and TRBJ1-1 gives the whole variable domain SQTIHQWPATLVQPVGSPLSLECTVEGTSNPNLYWYRQAAGRGLQLLFYSVGIGQISSEVPQNLSASRPQDRQFILSSKKLLLSDSGFYLCAWDSNLNTEAFFGQGTRLTVV.

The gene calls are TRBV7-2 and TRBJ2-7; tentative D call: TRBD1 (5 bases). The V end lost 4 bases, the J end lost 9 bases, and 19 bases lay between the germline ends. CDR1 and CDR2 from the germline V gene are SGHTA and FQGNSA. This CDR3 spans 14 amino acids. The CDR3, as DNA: TGTGCCAGCAGCTCCCAACAGAGTGGGGCACCGCAGTACTTC. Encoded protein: CASSSQQSGAPQYF.

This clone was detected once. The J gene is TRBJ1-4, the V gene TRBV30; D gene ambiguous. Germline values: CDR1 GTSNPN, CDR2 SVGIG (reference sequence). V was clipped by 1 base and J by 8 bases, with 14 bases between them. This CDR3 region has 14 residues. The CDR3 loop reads CAWSARRAMEKLFF. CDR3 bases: TGTGCCTGGAGTGCGCGTCGCGCTATGGAAAAACTGTTTTTT.

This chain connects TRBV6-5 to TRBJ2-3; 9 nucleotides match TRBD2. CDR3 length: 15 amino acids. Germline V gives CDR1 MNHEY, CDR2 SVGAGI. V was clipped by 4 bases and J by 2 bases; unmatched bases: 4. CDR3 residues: CASSWRGGNTDTQYF. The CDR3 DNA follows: TGTGCCAGCAGTTGGCGGGGGGGAAACACAGATACGCAGTATTTT.

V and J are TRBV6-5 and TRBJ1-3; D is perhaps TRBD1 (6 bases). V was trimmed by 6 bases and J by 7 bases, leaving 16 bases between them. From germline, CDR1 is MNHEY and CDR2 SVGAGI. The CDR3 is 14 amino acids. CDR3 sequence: CASSRTVLNNTIYF. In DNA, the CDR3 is TGTGCCAGCAGCAGGACAGTTTTAAATAACACCATATATTTT.

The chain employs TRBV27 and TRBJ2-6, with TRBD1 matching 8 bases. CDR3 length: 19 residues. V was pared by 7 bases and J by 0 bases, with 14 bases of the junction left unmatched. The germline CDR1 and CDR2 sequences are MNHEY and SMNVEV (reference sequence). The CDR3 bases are TGTGCCAGCAAAATGTCCCGGACAGGGCTAATCTCTGGGGCCAACGTCCTGACTTTC. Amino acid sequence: CASKMSRTGLISGANVLTF.

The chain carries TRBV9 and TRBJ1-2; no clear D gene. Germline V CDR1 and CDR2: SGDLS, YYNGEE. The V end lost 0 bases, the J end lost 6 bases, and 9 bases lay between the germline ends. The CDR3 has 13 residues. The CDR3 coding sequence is TGTGCCAGCAGCGTAGAATGGCGGAATGGCTACACCTTC. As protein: CASSVEWRNGYTF.

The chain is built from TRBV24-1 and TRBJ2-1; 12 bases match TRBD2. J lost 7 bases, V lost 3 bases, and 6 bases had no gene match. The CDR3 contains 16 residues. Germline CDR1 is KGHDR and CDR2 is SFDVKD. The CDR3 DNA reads TGTGCCACCAGTGATACCACCACTAGCGGGAGGAATGAGCAGTTCTTC. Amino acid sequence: CATSDTTTSGRNEQFF.

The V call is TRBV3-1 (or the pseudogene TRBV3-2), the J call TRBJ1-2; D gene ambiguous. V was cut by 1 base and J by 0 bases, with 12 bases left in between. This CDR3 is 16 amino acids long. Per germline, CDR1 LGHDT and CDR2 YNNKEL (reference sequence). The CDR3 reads CASSQARLTTNYGYTF. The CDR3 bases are TGTGCCAGCAGCCAAGCTCGACTTACGACTAACTATGGCTACACCTTC.

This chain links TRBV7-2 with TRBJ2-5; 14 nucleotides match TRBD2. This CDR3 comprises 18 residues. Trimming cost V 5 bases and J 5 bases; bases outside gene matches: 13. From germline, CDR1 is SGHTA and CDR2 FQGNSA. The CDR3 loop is CASSPHPGLAGDLETQYF. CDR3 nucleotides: TGTGCCAGCAGCCCCCACCCGGGACTAGCGGGAGATTTGGAGACCCAGTACTTC.

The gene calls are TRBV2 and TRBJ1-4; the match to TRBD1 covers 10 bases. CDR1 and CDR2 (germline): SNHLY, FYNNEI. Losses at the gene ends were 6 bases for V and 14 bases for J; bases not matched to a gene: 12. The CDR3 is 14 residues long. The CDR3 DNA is TGTGCCAGCAGAGGCGACAGGGGGCGACTTCGTCTGTTTTTT. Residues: CASRGDRGRLRLFF.

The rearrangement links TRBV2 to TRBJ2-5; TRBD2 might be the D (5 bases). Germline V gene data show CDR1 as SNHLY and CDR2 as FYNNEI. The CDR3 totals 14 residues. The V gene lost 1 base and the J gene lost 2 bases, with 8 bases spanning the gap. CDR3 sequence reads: CASSEGTVQETQYF. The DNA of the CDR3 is TGTGCCAGCAGTGAAGGGACTGTACAAGAGACCCAGTACTTC. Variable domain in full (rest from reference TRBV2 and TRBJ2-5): EPEVTQTPSHQVTQMGQEVILRCVPISNHLYFYWYRQILGQKVEFLVSFYNNEISEKSEIFDDQFSVERPDGSNFTLKIRSTKLEDSAMYFCASSEGTVQETQYFGPGTRLLVL.

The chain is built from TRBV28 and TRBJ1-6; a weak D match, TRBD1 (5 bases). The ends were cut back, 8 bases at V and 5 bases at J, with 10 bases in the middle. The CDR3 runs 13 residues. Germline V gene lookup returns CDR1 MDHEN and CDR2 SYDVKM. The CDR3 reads CASYGGDNSPLHF. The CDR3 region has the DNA TGTGCCAGCTATGGGGGGGATAATTCACCCCTCCACTTT.

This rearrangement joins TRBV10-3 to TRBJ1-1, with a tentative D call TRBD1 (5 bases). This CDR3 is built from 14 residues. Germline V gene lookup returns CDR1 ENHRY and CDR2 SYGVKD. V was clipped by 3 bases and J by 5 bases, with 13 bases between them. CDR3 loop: CAISDWQGGTEAFF. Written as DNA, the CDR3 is TGTGCCATCAGTGACTGGCAGGGAGGTACTGAAGCTTTCTTT.

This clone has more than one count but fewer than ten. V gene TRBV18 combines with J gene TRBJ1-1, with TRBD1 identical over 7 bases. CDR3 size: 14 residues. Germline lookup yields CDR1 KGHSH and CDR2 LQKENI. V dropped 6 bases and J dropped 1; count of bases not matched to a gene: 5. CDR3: CASSQGQQNTEAFF. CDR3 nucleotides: TGTGCCAGCTCCCAGGGACAGCAGAACACTGAAGCTTTCTTT.

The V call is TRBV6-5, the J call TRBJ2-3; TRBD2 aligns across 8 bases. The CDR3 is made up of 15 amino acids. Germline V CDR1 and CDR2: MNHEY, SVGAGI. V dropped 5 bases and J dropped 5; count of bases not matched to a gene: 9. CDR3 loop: CASSRSGTALDTQYF. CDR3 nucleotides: TGTGCCAGCAGTCGTAGCGGGACTGCCCTAGATACGCAGTATTTT.

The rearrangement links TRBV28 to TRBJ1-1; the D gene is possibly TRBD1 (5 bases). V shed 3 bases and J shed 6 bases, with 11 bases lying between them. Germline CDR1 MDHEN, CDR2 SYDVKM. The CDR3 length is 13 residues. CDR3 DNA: TGTGCCAGCAGTTTGAACAGGAGATCTGAAGCTTTCTTT. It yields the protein CASSLNRRSEAFF.

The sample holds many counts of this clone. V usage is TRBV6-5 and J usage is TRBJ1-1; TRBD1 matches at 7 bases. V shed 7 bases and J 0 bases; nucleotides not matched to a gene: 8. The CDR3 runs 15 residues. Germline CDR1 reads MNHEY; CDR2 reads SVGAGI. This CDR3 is CASTTWDSLNTEAFF. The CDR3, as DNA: TGTGCCAGCACAACATGGGACAGCCTGAACACTGAAGCTTTCTTT.